One T cell receptor beta chain is described in this entry. Antigen unknown. The J segment lost 3 bases and the V segment lost 4 bases, leaving 3 bases of the junction unmatched. This CDR3 has 15 amino acids. Germline CDR1 SGHRS, CDR2 YFSETQ. The PCR was carried out with 60 Vbeta primers and 13 Jbeta primers. The repertoire was sequenced with immunoSEQ multiplex PCR; TCRdb's copy has only in-frame clones and lacks some. The data contain 200,000 or so clones, 87% of them singletons. This specimen comes from a study of cytomegalovirus exposure and HLA in healthy donors. Study-wide points: TCR beta V- and J-gene trimming was later associated with a missense DCLRE1C variant.

Material: PBMCs. The chain combines TRBV5-1 with TRBJ2-7; 14 positions match TRBD2. This sequence was found in a girl under three years old in good health and CMV-seronegative. The CDR3 sequence: CASSIGLAGGYEQYF. Here the CDR3 DNA reads TGCGCCAGCAGCATAGGACTAGCGGGAGGCTACGAGCAGTACTTC.